This is a list of T cell receptor beta chains from one sample in a study of regulatory T cells in long-lasting Graves disease. TCRdb re-analysed the multiplex PCR reads in MiXCR, keeping a single row per CDR3 protein. The top ten hold about a sixth of the sample, which has 350,000 to 450,000 distinct CDR3 sequences, about 16% seen once. The same sample was also used in a study of T cells in Graves' hyperthyroidism and ophthalmopathy.

Here the sequenced sample was peripheral blood mononuclear cells (PBMCs), taken at new diagnosis, from a patient treated with antithyroid drugs. These receptors were collected from a woman between 25 and 40 years old with Graves disease. The CDR3 runs from the conserved cysteine through the conserved F or W. D genes are given only for firm matches.

j_call v_call d_call cdr3_aa
TRBJ2-1 TRBV6-5 . CASSYSGRGVPFF
TRBJ1-1 TRBV6-1 . CASSAPGRGLLEAFF
TRBJ2-1 TRBV11-3 TRBD1 CASSLSNGRGLTGQYGEQFF
TRBJ2-7 TRBV3-1 TRBD1 CASHPGGPYEQYF
TRBJ2-7 TRBV19 TRBD1 CASSMRGTGVHEQYF
TRBJ2-7 TRBV19 TRBD1 CASSSSGQGWYEQYF
TRBJ1-4 TRBV6-5 TRBD1 CASSYGQGDNEKLFF
TRBJ2-1 TRBV24-1 . CATSDPDSSSYNEQFF
TRBJ2-7 TRBV5-1 . CASSLKGGGYEQYF
TRBJ2-7 TRBV10-3 . CAISEGGTREQYF
TRBJ2-7 TRBV20-1 TRBD2 CSARDRETSSYEQYF
TRBJ2-1 TRBV2 TRBD2 CASIPSLAGGRPYNEQFF
TRBJ2-2 TRBV4-2 TRBD1 CASSPGQHNTGELFF
TRBJ2-1 TRBV14 TRBD2 CASSPSGISYNEQFF
TRBJ2-7 TRBV4-1 TRBD2 CASSPPSGSFGEQYF
TRBJ1-5 TRBV2 . CASSEGGTQPQHF
TRBJ2-7 TRBV7-8 . CASSKGGGGVSEQYF
TRBJ2-1 TRBV3-1 TRBD2 CASSQGSSGSYEQFF
TRBJ2-5 TRBV18 . CASSPPMGETQYF
TRBJ1-5 TRBV12-3/TRBV12-4 . CASSMRRGGNQPQHF
TRBJ1-1 TRBV12-3/TRBV12-4 . CASNVPGALNTEAFF
TRBJ2-3 TRBV29-1 . CSVEGGTFSTDTQYF
TRBJ2-2 TRBV6-1 . CASSGQNTGELFF
TRBJ2-1 TRBV10-1 . CASSDSAAGFNEQFF
TRBJ2-7 TRBV10-3 . CAISPQTGLNYEQYF
TRBJ2-5 TRBV2 TRBD1 CASRKGQVGRETQYF
TRBJ1-6 TRBV7-9 . CASSSVSHRNSPLHF
TRBJ2-4 TRBV3-1 . CASSFRPGGPKNIQYF
TRBJ2-1 TRBV2 . CASSDEVAQFF
TRBJ2-7 TRBV6-2/TRBV6-3 TRBD2 CASSYRTSGSYEQCF
TRBJ2-4 TRBV29-1 TRBD1 CSVDYWTGGHGGAQNIQYF
TRBJ2-5 TRBV4-2 . CASSQGTREETQYF
TRBJ1-1 TRBV27 . CASSSRPGTEAFF
TRBJ2-2 TRBV27 TRBD2 CASSKHGTSSVGELFF
TRBJ1-1 TRBV6-1 . CASTSIRWTANTEAFF
TRBJ1-3 TRBV13 . CASSLETRNTIYF
TRBJ1-2 TRBV7-3 . CASMPQGRGDYGYTF
TRBJ1-6 TRBV6-1 . CASSRDTYNSPLHF
TRBJ1-1 TRBV3-1 . CASSQRGYTEAFF
TRBJ1-1 TRBV12-3/TRBV12-4 . CASSEFPTGISGTEAFF
TRBJ1-1 TRBV27 TRBD1 CASNRRGQNFHLNTEAFF
TRBJ1-2 TRBV29-1 . CSVPTGGGKRGYTF
TRBJ2-3 TRBV20-1 . CSASPLGDTQYF
TRBJ1-1 TRBV12-3/TRBV12-4 . CASNRGGPGTEAFF
TRBJ1-6 TRBV20-1 TRBD1 CSANVQGYNSPLHF
TRBJ2-2 TRBV29-1 TRBD2 CSVGRLAGGYTGELFF
TRBJ2-6 TRBV27 TRBD2 CASSLWASGSSSGANVLTF